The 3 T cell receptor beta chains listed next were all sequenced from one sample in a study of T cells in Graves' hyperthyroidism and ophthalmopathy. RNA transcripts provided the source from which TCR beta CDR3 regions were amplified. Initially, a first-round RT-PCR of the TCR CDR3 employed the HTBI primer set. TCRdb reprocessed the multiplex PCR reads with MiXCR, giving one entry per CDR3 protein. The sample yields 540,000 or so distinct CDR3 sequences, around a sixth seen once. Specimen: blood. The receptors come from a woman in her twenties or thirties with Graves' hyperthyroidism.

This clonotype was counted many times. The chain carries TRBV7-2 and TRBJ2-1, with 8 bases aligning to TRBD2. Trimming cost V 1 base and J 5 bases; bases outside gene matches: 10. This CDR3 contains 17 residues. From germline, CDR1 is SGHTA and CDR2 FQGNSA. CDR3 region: CASSLVGGGQSNNEQFF. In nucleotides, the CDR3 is TGTGCCAGCAGCTTAGTTGGCGGGGGGCAGTCAAACAATGAGCAGTTCTTC.

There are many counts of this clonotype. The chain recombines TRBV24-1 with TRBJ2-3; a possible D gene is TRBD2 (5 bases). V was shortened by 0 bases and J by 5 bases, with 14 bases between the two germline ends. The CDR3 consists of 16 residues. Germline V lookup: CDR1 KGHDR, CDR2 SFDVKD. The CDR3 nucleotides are TGTGCCACCAGTGATTTGTCAGCGGCTTTGGGAGATACGCAGTATTTT. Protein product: CATSDLSAALGDTQYF.

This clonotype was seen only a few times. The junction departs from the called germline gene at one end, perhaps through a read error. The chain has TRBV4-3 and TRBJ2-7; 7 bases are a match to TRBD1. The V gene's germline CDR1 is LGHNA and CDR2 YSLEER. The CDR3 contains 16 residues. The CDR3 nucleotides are TGCACCAGCAGCCAAGATGAGGGGGCGAGCTCCTACGAGCAGTACTTC. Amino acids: CTSSQDEGASSYEQYF.